The present T cell receptor beta chain was sequenced within a study of brain metastases from non-small cell lung cancer. The CDR3 length is 15 residues. The V end lost 1 base, the J end lost 0 bases, and 12 bases lay between the germline ends. Germline V gene lookup returns CDR1 GTSNPN and CDR2 SVGIG (reference sequence). Produced via immunoSEQ multiplex PCR; TCRdb's table is partial and in-frame only. Among roughly 3,600 clones listed, 95% were seen once. This receptor was identified in a donor aged 40 or older with non-small cell lung cancer. Source material: tumor-adjacent normal tissue. The chain links TRBV30 to TRBJ1-1; D possibly corresponds to TRBD1 (6 bases). The DNA for the CDR3 is TGTGCCTGGAGTGCAGGGGAGAAATTGAACACTGAAGCTTTCTTT. Its protein product is CAWSAGEKLNTEAFF.